The 20 T cell receptor beta chains listed next were all sequenced from one sample in a study of shared clonotypes between healthy human individuals. Sequenced by immunoSEQ multiplex PCR; TCRdb stores in-frame clones only, minus some. Here the sample spans approximately 2.5 million clones, over 85% being singletons. Specimen: naive CD4+ T cells sorted from blood. Subset indicated: CD45RA+ positively selected. These receptors all come from a man between 18 and 29 years old in good health.

The sample holds one count of this clone. J is TRBJ2-6 and V is TRBV19, with 7 bases lining up with TRBD2. The germline gives CDR1 LNHDA, CDR2 SQIVND (reference sequence). This CDR3 spans 15 amino acids. The junction had 2 bases not matched to a gene; V was cut back by 6 bases and J by 0 bases. CDR3 sequence (DNA): TGTGCCAGTAGGGGGACTAACTCTGGGGCCAACGTCCTGACTTTC. It specifies CASRGTNSGANVLTF.

The chain employs TRBV7-9 and TRBJ2-7, with 9 positions matching TRBD2. With 0 bases clipped from V and 7 bases from J, the junction kept 16 bases outside the gene matches. The CDR3 is made up of 18 amino acids. CDR1 is SEHNR, CDR2 FQNEAQ, per germline (reference sequence). The DNA for the CDR3 is TGTGCCAGCAGCTTAGCGCACTTTTCCGCGGGAGGGCCGGGGGAGCAGTACTTC. This translates into CASSLAHFSAGGPGEQYF.

CDR3 sequence reads: CASSQSPPGELFF. CDR3 DNA: TGTGCCAGCAGCCAGTCCCCCCCCGGGGAGCTGTTTTTT. The genes are TRBV7-2 and TRBJ2-2; D is undetermined. This CDR3 contains 13 residues. CDR1 is SGHTA, CDR2 FQGNSA, per germline. Trimming removed 5 bases from V and 6 bases from J, with 10 bases in between.

The chain links TRBV7-3 to TRBJ2-1, with 13 bases lining up with TRBD2. V trimming: 4 bases; J trimming: 8 bases; junction bases outside the gene matches: 2. CDR3 length equals 14 residues. Germline-derived CDR1 and CDR2 are SGHTA and FQGTGA. The CDR3 sequence: CASSSGLAGDEQFF. The CDR3 nucleotides read TGTGCCAGCAGCTCAGGACTAGCGGGGGATGAGCAGTTCTTC.

The chain employs TRBV6-5 and TRBJ1-4; 10 bases match TRBD1. V shed 2 bases and J 4 bases; nucleotides not matched to a gene: 4. CDR3 length: 16 residues. The germline V gene encodes CDR1 MNHEY and CDR2 SVGAGI. The CDR3 is CASSYGTGVLNEKLFF. The CDR3 DNA follows: TGTGCCAGCAGTTACGGGACAGGGGTCCTTAATGAAAAACTGTTTTTT.

This sequence joins TRBV5-1 and TRBJ1-2; D call uncertain. CDR1 and CDR2 (germline): SGHRS, YFSETQ. This CDR3 is 14 amino acids long. V shed 5 bases and J shed 3 bases, with 14 bases lying between them. This CDR3 reads CASRLAPGYYGYTF. The CDR3 bases are TGCGCCAGCAGGTTAGCTCCTGGATACTATGGCTACACCTTC.

CDR3 nucleotide sequence: TGTGCCAGCACCATGACTTTTTTGGACAATGAGCAGTTCTTC. Translating gives CASTMTFLDNEQFF. The chain uses TRBV2 and TRBJ2-1; D is ambiguous. The CDR3 totals 14 residues. V was pared by 7 bases and J by 5 bases, with 15 bases between. Germline V gives CDR1 SNHLY, CDR2 FYNNEI.

The rearrangement joins TRBV6-1 to TRBJ2-5; 7 bases agree with TRBD1. This CDR3 has 15 residues. V was clipped by 4 bases and J by 2 bases; unmatched bases: 7. Germline CDR1 is MNHNS and CDR2 is SASEGT. DNA for the CDR3: TGTGCCAGCAGTGTAAGACAGGGAACACAAGAGACCCAGTACTTC. Translated, it gives CASSVRQGTQETQYF.

The chain has TRBV7-9 and TRBJ2-7; 9 bases are a match to TRBD1. The CDR3 extends over 16 amino acids. With 1 base clipped from V and 5 bases from J, the junction kept 9 bases outside the gene matches. The V gene's germline CDR1 is SEHNR and CDR2 FQNEAQ (reference sequence). As DNA, the CDR3 is TGTGCCAGCAGCTTAGGGCAACCGGGACAGGGTAACGAGCAGTACTTC. It translates to CASSLGQPGQGNEQYF.

This chain connects TRBV11-2 to TRBJ2-1; 8 nucleotides agree with TRBD2. Trimming removed 7 bases from V and 6 bases from J; junction bases left unmatched: 14. Germline loops: CDR1 SGHAT, CDR2 FQNNGV. This CDR3 comprises 16 residues. The chain's CDR3 is CASINPYSGGSNEQFF. Here the CDR3 DNA reads TGTGCCAGCATCAACCCCTATTCGGGGGGGAGCAATGAGCAGTTCTTC.

The sample holds one count of this clone. This rearrangement joins TRBV15 to TRBJ2-5; D might be TRBD1 (6 bases). The J call is uncertain, as TRBJ2-7 better fits the DNA end. Germline V gene data show CDR1 as LNHNV and CDR2 as YYDKDF (reference sequence). CDR3 length: 12 amino acids. The CDR3 nucleotides read TGTGCCACCAGCCAGGGGACCTACGAGCAGTACTTC. Translated: CATSQGTYEQYF.

The V call is TRBV6-5, the J call TRBJ2-1; TRBD2 agrees at 11 bases. The trim removed 6 bases at V and 5 bases at J, leaving 6 bases unmatched. The CDR3 covers 15 residues. Germline values: CDR1 MNHEY, CDR2 SVGAGI. The CDR3 here is CASRPLAGAHNEQFF. CDR3 DNA sequence: TGTGCCAGCAGGCCACTAGCGGGAGCCCACAATGAGCAGTTCTTC.

The rearrangement joins TRBV6-6 to TRBJ1-4; maybe TRBD1 (5 bases). CDR3 size: 14 residues. The germline V gene has CDR1 MNHNY and CDR2 SVGAGI (reference sequence). The germline V and J ends were trimmed by 7 bases and 4 bases, with 13 bases remaining between them. The chain's CDR3 is CASTLGGLNEKLFF. CDR3 in DNA: TGTGCCAGCACCCTCGGGGGACTTAATGAAAAACTGTTTTTT.

The J gene is TRBJ2-1, the V gene TRBV5-4; D gene uncertain. V was shortened by 4 bases and J by 0 bases, with 11 bases between the two germline ends. CDR3 size: 15 residues. CDR1 and CDR2 from the germline V gene are SGHNT and YYREEE (reference sequence). The CDR3 DNA reads as TGTGCCAGCAGCCAGACTTCGAACTCCTACAATGAGCAGTTCTTC. Translating it yields CASSQTSNSYNEQFF.

Note on this clone: Different DNA sequences within this sample yield the same CDR3. This chain links TRBV5-1 with TRBJ2-3; no definite D call. The CDR3 runs to 14 residues. The V gene lost 0 bases and the J gene lost 0 bases, with 5 bases spanning the gap. The germline CDR1 and CDR2 sequences are SGHRS and YFSETQ. CDR3 sequence: CASSLGDSTDTQYF. The DNA for the CDR3 is TGCGCCAGCAGCTTGGGAGATAGCACAGATACGCAGTATTTT.

This chain connects TRBV5-1 to TRBJ2-2, with D tentatively TRBD1 (5 bases). Per germline, CDR1 SGHRS and CDR2 YFSETQ. The V end was cut by 4 bases, the J end by 4 bases, with 11 bases between. CDR3 length: 14 residues. This CDR3 is CASSGAKLTGELFF. CDR3 DNA sequence: TGCGCCAGCAGCGGGGCCAAGCTCACCGGGGAGCTGTTTTTT.

The chain couples TRBV12-5 to TRBJ1-3; D is possibly TRBD1 (5 bases). The CDR3 runs to 20 residues. V was shortened by 1 base and J by 1 base, with 23 bases between the two germline ends. CDR1 and CDR2 (germline): LGHNT, FRNRAP. The CDR3 spells CASGLGGKEGTGLSGNTIYF. CDR3 coding DNA: TGTGCTAGTGGTTTGGGAGGCAAGGAGGGTACAGGACTGTCTGGAAACACCATATATTTT.

The chain employs TRBV11-2 and TRBJ2-7; tentative D call: TRBD2 (5 bases). This CDR3 has 14 residues. The V gene lost 2 bases and the J gene lost 3 bases, with 11 bases spanning the gap. In germline, CDR1 is SGHAT, CDR2 FQNNGV. Here the CDR3 reads CASSLQNGNYEQYF. For the CDR3, the DNA is TGTGCCAGCAGCTTACAGAACGGGAACTACGAGCAGTACTTC.

The sample holds one count of this clone. This sample also contains other DNA sequences that code for the same CDR3. V is TRBV5-1 and J is TRBJ2-5; D tentatively fits TRBD1 or TRBD2 (7 bases each). The ends were cut back, 3 bases at V and 2 bases at J, with 14 bases in the middle. The CDR3 is 15 amino acids. Germline CDR1 reads SGHRS; CDR2 reads YFSETQ. CDR3 region: CASSSQGGRQETQYF. The DNA for the CDR3 is TGCGCCAGCAGCTCCCAGGGGGGGAGGCAAGAGACCCAGTACTTC.

The rearrangement uses TRBV7-9 and TRBJ2-3; the match to TRBD2 covers 10 bases. Trimming removed 0 bases from V and 5 bases from J; junction bases left unmatched: 8. The germline V gene encodes CDR1 SEHNR and CDR2 FQNEAQ (reference sequence). The CDR3 runs to 17 residues. The CDR3 reads CASSLAISGGAEDTQYF. DNA of the CDR3: TGTGCCAGCAGCTTAGCGATCAGCGGGGGGGCGGAAGATACGCAGTATTTT.